The rows below give T cell receptor beta chains drawn from one sample of a study of T cell repertoires in cytomegalovirus infection. Their antigens remain unidentified. MiXCR, applied by TCRdb to the reads, yields one record per CDR3 protein. The sample holds 310,000 or so distinct CDR3 sequences, roughly 25% seen once. Sequencing was performed on cultured PBMCs, taken from culture after CMV antigen stimulation. These receptors were obtained from a human donor in good health (CMV status not recorded). Some clones in this sample may be carry-over from other donors' samples. Each CDR3 is given with its conserved first and last residue. D genes are given only for firm matches. Clone size is not always given. Where it is, it says once, few, many or a class for expanded clones.

v_gene,len,abundance,j_gene,d_gene,CDR3nt,CDR3aa
TRBV2,10,-,TRBJ2-3,-,TGTGCCAGCAGTGAAACGACGCAGTATTTT,CASSETTQYF
TRBV27,17,-,TRBJ2-1,TRBD2,TGTGCCAGCAGTTCCGTAATCGGGCTAGCGGACTACAATGAGCAGTTCTTC,CASSSVIGLADYNEQFF
TRBV18,17,-,TRBJ2-3,-,TGTGCCAGCTCACCGTTAACTAGCATATCTAGCACAGATACGCAGTATTTT,CASSPLTSISSTDTQYF
TRBV11-3,18,-,TRBJ2-1,TRBD2,TGTGCCAGCAGCTTAGAGGGAGGTGGGGGGGGGTCCTACAATGAGCAGTTCTTC,CASSLEGGGGGSYNEQFF
TRBV10-3,15,once,TRBJ1-5,-,TGTGCCATCAGTGATGAACAGGGTTTTAATCAGCCCCAGCATTTT,CAISDEQGFNQPQHF
TRBV28,14,-,TRBJ2-7,TRBD1,TGTGCCAGTAAACCGGGACAGGGGGCTGGGGAGCAGTACTTC,CASKPGQGAGEQYF
TRBV7-9,15,-,TRBJ1-1,-,TGTGCCAGCAGCCCAGTAGTTGGCCCGTGGGGGGAAGCTTTCTTT,CASSPVVGPWGEAFF
TRBV28,15,few,TRBJ2-7,TRBD1,TGTGCCAGCAGTTCTCCGGGACAGGGTCCCCTCGAGCAGTACTTC,CASSSPGQGPLEQYF
TRBV5-4,17,-,TRBJ2-7,TRBD2,TGTGCCAGCAGCTTGGATCACGGGGGGGTCTACTTGGGCGAGCAGTACTTC,CASSLDHGGVYLGEQYF
TRBV7-2,17,many,TRBJ2-3,-,TGTGCCAGCAGCAACCGTAGGTTGGGGGTTGGCACAGATACGCAGTATTTT,CASSNRRLGVGTDTQYF
TRBV11-2,16,-,TRBJ1-5,-,TGTGCCAGCAGCAAGGCCGCCGGGACTCACAATCAGCCCCAGCATTTT,CASSKAAGTHNQPQHF
TRBV20-1,14,-,TRBJ1-1,-,TGCAGTGCTAGGGGATCAGGGGCGAACACTGAAGCTTTCTTT,CSARGSGANTEAFF
TRBV28,14,-,TRBJ1-2,-,TGTGCCAGCAGCCCTACAGGCAGGAGCTATGGCTACACCTTC,CASSPTGRSYGYTF
TRBV27,13,-,TRBJ1-4,-,TGTGCCAGCAGGCAGGGGACTAATGAAAAACTGTTTTTT,CASRQGTNEKLFF
TRBV7-9,12,-,TRBJ2-5,-,TGTGCCAGCACCGTAGGGGAAGAGACCCAGTACTTC,CASTVGEETQYF
TRBV6-2/TRBV6-3,15,-,TRBJ1-1,-,TGTGCCAGCAGTTACAAACCGGGCAGCAACACTGAAGCTTTCTTT,CASSYKPGSNTEAFF
TRBV12-3/TRBV12-4,14,-,TRBJ1-1,TRBD1,TGTGCCAGCATTAGGACAGGGCCGGGGACTGAAGCTTTCTTT,CASIRTGPGTEAFF
TRBV29-1,13,-,TRBJ1-4,-,TGCAGCGTAGCGACAAGTCTATTTGAAAAACTGTTTTTT,CSVATSLFEKLFF
TRBV12-3/TRBV12-4,13,many,TRBJ2-5,-,TGTGCCAGCAGTTTCGAGCTTCGGGAGACCCAGTACTTC,CASSFELRETQYF
TRBV6-2/TRBV6-3,16,few,TRBJ2-1,-,TGTGCCAGCAGTTACTGGGGCGGGAAGACCTACAATGAGCAGTTCTTC,CASSYWGGKTYNEQFF
TRBV5-1,15,-,TRBJ2-5,-,TGCGCCAGCAGCTTGGTTGGTAGCGGCATAGAGACCCAGTACTTC,CASSLVGSGIETQYF
TRBV5-6,17,-,TRBJ1-4,-,TGTGCCAGCAGCACCCGGGACATGGGAGTATTAGGAGAAAAACTGTTTTTT,CASSTRDMGVLGEKLFF
TRBV7-2,14,many,TRBJ2-5,TRBD1,TGTGCCAGCAGCCCCGGACAGGGGAGCGAGACCCAGTACTTC,CASSPGQGSETQYF
TRBV9,14,-,TRBJ2-5,-,TGTGCCAGCAGCGTAGACGGGAGTTGGGAGACCCAGTACTTC,CASSVDGSWETQYF
TRBV19,18,few,TRBJ2-4,TRBD1,TGTGCCAGTAGTGACAGGGCAACGAGACTTTTAGCCAAAAACATTCAGTACTTC,CASSDRATRLLAKNIQYF
TRBV7-2,16,many,TRBJ2-3,TRBD2,TGTGCCAGCAGCCGCCCCCGACTAGCGATTGAGGATACGCAGTATTTT,CASSRPRLAIEDTQYF
TRBV27,14,few,TRBJ1-5,-,TGTGCCAGCAGTCCCGGGCCAGGAGGGATGGCCCAGCATTTT,CASSPGPGGMAQHF
TRBV7-2,12,-,TRBJ2-1,-,TGTGCCAGCAGCCTCATGGGGGCGGAGCAGTTCTTC,CASSLMGAEQFF
TRBV6-5,15,-,TRBJ1-4,-,TGTGCCAGCAGTCCCGAGACCTCAACTAATGAAAGACTGTTTTTT,CASSPETSTNERLFF
TRBV19,14,few,TRBJ2-4,TRBD2,TGTGCCAGTAGACTAGCGGGAGCCGTAAACATTCAGTACTTC,CASRLAGAVNIQYF
TRBV5-4,14,-,TRBJ1-1,-,TGTGCCAGCAGCATTAGCCGGAAGAACACTGAAGCTTTCTTT,CASSISRKNTEAFF
TRBV7-2,19,many,TRBJ2-1,TRBD2,TGTGCCAGCAGCTTATCTACGTGGGGGCGGGAGGGACGCTACAATGAGCAGTTCTTC,CASSLSTWGREGRYNEQFF
TRBV7-2,14,many,TRBJ2-1,-,TGTGCCAGCAGTCCTCGTCGGTCCTACAATGAGCAGTTCTTC,CASSPRRSYNEQFF
TRBV7-2,16,-,TRBJ2-6,TRBD2,TGTGCCAGCACTCTGACTAGCGCCTCTGGGGCCAACGTCCTGACTTTC,CASTLTSASGANVLTF
TRBV6-1,13,-,TRBJ2-2,-,TGTGCCAGCAGCCTCCTAGCGACCGGGGAGCTGTTTTTT,CASSLLATGELFF
TRBV4-1,14,-,TRBJ2-2,-,TGCGCCAGCAGCCAATCCGCTACTACCGGGGAGCTGTTTTTT,CASSQSATTGELFF
TRBV7-2,20,-,TRBJ1-5,-,TGTGCCAGCAGCGCCGAGGGTGCGGGGGCGAGGATACAGAGCAATCAGCCCCAGCATTTT,CASSAEGAGARIQSNQPQHF
TRBV5-6,12,-,TRBJ1-2,-,TGTGCCAGCAGCTCCGGGACTTATGGCTACACCTTC,CASSSGTYGYTF
TRBV10-2,14,-,TRBJ1-2,-,TGCGCCAGCAGTGTTGCGGGGCTTGGCTATGGCTACACCTTC,CASSVAGLGYGYTF
TRBV4-2,14,few,TRBJ2-1,-,TGTGCCAGCAGCCAAGATTGGTCATACAATGAGCAGTTCTTC,CASSQDWSYNEQFF
TRBV11-3,16,many,TRBJ2-1,TRBD2,TGTGCCAGCAGCTTAGAAATTCTTAGCGGGCCCAATGAGCAGTTCTTC,CASSLEILSGPNEQFF
TRBV19,13,-,TRBJ1-5,-,TGTGCCAGTAGCCCGGAGAGGATGCAGCCCCAGCATTTT,CASSPERMQPQHF
TRBV7-2,15,few,TRBJ2-7,TRBD2,TGTGCCAGCAGCTTTGAGAGCGGGAGGGCCCACGAGCAGTACTTC,CASSFESGRAHEQYF
TRBV28,16,-,TRBJ1-2,-,TGTGCCAGCAGTCCCAACCTTGGTCAGGAGCCGCGCGGCTACACCTTC,CASSPNLGQEPRGYTF
TRBV6-1,18,few,TRBJ2-1,TRBD2,TGTGCCAGCAGGGGGACTAGCGGGAGGGCCCCTCTGGGAAATGAGCAGTTCTTC,CASRGTSGRAPLGNEQFF
TRBV5-4,15,-,TRBJ2-7,TRBD2,TGTGCCAGCAGCTCGCTAGCGGGAGCCAAGTACGAGCAGTACTTC,CASSSLAGAKYEQYF
TRBV11-2,14,-,TRBJ2-1,TRBD2,TGTGCCAGCAGCCCGGGACTATTTTACAATGAGCAGTTCTTC,CASSPGLFYNEQFF
TRBV6-2/TRBV6-3,12,few,TRBJ2-1,-,TGTGCCAGCAGTTACAGTGACAATGAGCAGTTCTTC,CASSYSDNEQFF
TRBV20-1,15,-,TRBJ2-1,-,TGCAGTGCTAACCTAGGCGGGTTCTTATCTTATGAGCAGTTCTTC,CSANLGGFLSYEQFF
TRBV5-5,15,-,TRBJ1-4,-,TGTGCCAGCAGCTTCACTGCTGGTTCTAATGAAAAACTGTTTTTT,CASSFTAGSNEKLFF